This T cell receptor (beta chain) was obtained from a study of T cell changes during pregnancy in multiple sclerosis. Clones were read by immunoSEQ multiplex PCR, and TCRdb kept only the in-frame ones, dropping some. The data show around 60,000 clones, with about 92% seen just once and more than 1.5% held by the top ten. The germline V and J ends were trimmed by 0 bases and 2 bases, with 9 bases remaining between them. CDR1 and CDR2 (germline): LNHDA, SQIVND (reference sequence). The CDR3 extends over 15 amino acids. The TCR comes from a female donor with multiple sclerosis, enrolled in a pregnancy study. Sequencing was performed on peripheral blood, taken after pregnancy. The rearrangement uses TRBV19 and TRBJ2-3, with a weak D call TRBD2 (6 bases). Here the CDR3 reads CASSIEAGFTDTQYF. CDR3 sequence (DNA): TGTGCCAGTAGTATAGAGGCGGGGTTCACAGATACGCAGTATTTT.